These 19 T cell receptor beta chains were sequenced from one sample in a study of cytomegalovirus exposure and HLA in healthy donors. The study ran its PCR with 60 Vbeta and 13 Jbeta primers. Clones were read by immunoSEQ multiplex PCR, and TCRdb kept only the in-frame ones, dropping some. This sample yields about 67,000 clones, of which 78% are seen a single time; 9.7% belongs to the top ten. Material for sequencing was PBMCs. These receptors were taken from a man aged 35 to 55 in good health and CMV-seronegative.

This clone was recorded a few times. The junction shows a germline mismatch at one end, possibly a read error. This CDR3 reads CASSLGQGGAYEQYF. The CDR3, as DNA: TGCGCCAGCAGCTTGGGACAGGGGGGAGCCTACGAGCAGTACTTC. The chain is built from TRBV7-7 and TRBJ2-7, with TRBD1 identical over 11 bases. CDR3 length: 15 residues. The germline CDR1 and CDR2 sequences are SSHAT and FNYEAQ (reference sequence).

The chain joins TRBV14 to TRBJ2-2; TRBD2 might be the D (5 bases). Trimming removed 5 bases from V and 5 bases from J, with 6 bases in between. This CDR3 has 12 residues. Germline CDR1 SGHDN, CDR2 FVKESK. CDR3 in DNA: TGTGCCAGCAGCACGGGAACCGGGGAGCTGTTTTTT. It yields the protein CASSTGTGELFF.

The V gene is TRBV19, the J gene TRBJ2-5; D perhaps matches TRBD1 (6 bases). Trimming cost V 2 bases and J 2 bases, with 12 bases left between them. The CDR3 length is 15 residues. Germline V gene lookup returns CDR1 LNHDA and CDR2 SQIVND (reference sequence). The CDR3 region is CASSISVGQQETQYF. In nucleotides, the CDR3 is TGTGCCAGTAGTATAAGTGTCGGACAGCAAGAGACCCAGTACTTC.

The rearrangement uses TRBV4-2 and TRBJ2-7, with 8 bases fitting TRBD2. This CDR3 has 16 amino acids. The germline V gene encodes CDR1 LGHNA and CDR2 YNFKEQ. V shed 0 bases, J shed 3 bases, and the junction held 7 bases outside the gene matches. CDR3 nucleotide sequence: TGTGCCAGCAGCCAAGAACTGGCGGGAGGCGACTACGAGCAGTACTTC. The encoded protein is CASSQELAGGDYEQYF.

The J gene is TRBJ2-7, the V gene TRBV10-3, with 10 bases fitting TRBD1. Germline CDR1 ENHRY, CDR2 SYGVKD. The V and J ends lost 6 bases and 2 bases, in that order; junction bases with no gene match: 4. CDR3 length equals 14 residues. The CDR3 coding sequence is TGTGCCATCAGGGGACAGGGGAATACCTACGAGCAGTACTTC. Amino acid sequence: CAIRGQGNTYEQYF.

This chain connects TRBV6-5 to TRBJ1-2, with D possibly matching TRBD1 (5 bases). V was shortened by 6 bases and J by 10 bases, with 18 bases between the two germline ends. CDR3 length: 13 residues. Germline V gives CDR1 MNHEY, CDR2 SVGAGI. In DNA, the CDR3 is TGTGCCAGCAGGCCCTCCCCGACAGTGGCCTACACCTTC. Translated: CASRPSPTVAYTF.

V usage is TRBV5-1 and J usage is TRBJ2-7, with D maybe TRBD2 (5 bases). Per germline, CDR1 SGHRS and CDR2 YFSETQ. V shed 0 bases and J shed 7 bases, with 14 bases lying between them. CDR3 length: 14 residues. CDR3 in DNA: TGCGCCAGCAGCTTGGACACGGGTCCGGGGGAGCAGTACTTC. Amino acid sequence: CASSLDTGPGEQYF.

This clone has only one observation. This chain uses TRBV5-8 with TRBJ1-2, with D possibly being TRBD1 (6 bases). The CDR3 covers 14 residues. The germline gives CDR1 SGHTS, CDR2 YDEGEE. V lost 4 bases and J 5 bases, leaving 15 bases between the germline ends. The CDR3 sequence is CASSKTGEWYGYTF. The CDR3, as DNA: TGTGCCAGCAGCAAGACAGGTGAATGGTATGGCTACACCTTC.

The rearrangement uses TRBV12-2 and TRBJ2-1; TRBD2 is the table's D call, not checked against the DNA. TRBV12-2 is shown as a pseudogene. This CDR3 contains 14 residues. Here the CDR3 reads CAPTGTSGYNEQFF. In DNA, the CDR3 is TGTGCGCCGACCGGGACTAGCGGATACAATGAGCAGTTCTTC.

The gene calls are TRBV6-1 and TRBJ2-1; D remains ambiguous. CDR3 length: 13 residues. The V and J ends lost 6 bases and 8 bases respectively, with 14 bases between them. The germline V gene has CDR1 MNHNS and CDR2 SASEGT. The CDR3 sequence is CASSSLPIDEQFF. The DNA for the CDR3 is TGTGCCAGCAGCTCACTCCCCATCGATGAGCAGTTCTTC.

In this sample, this clone turned up once. CDR3 amino acids: CASSPTSGSNEQFF. In DNA form, the CDR3 reads TGTGCCAGCAGCCCGACTAGCGGGAGTAATGAGCAGTTCTTC. The V call is TRBV11-3, the J call TRBJ2-1, with 12 bases identical to TRBD2. The CDR3 contains 14 residues. Trimming took 5 bases from V and 7 from J; bases not matched to a gene: 3. Per the germline V gene, CDR1 is SGHNT and CDR2 is YENEEA.

This clone has more than one count but fewer than ten. The rearrangement links TRBV28 to TRBJ1-5, with D possibly TRBD1 on 5 matching bases. The V and J ends lost 2 bases and 4 bases respectively, with 12 bases between them. This CDR3 is 15 amino acids long. Germline assignment: CDR1 MDHEN and CDR2 SYDVKM. CDR3 nucleotide sequence: TGTGCCAGCAGTTTAGTAACAGGCTATAATCAGCCCCAGCATTTT. Translating gives CASSLVTGYNQPQHF.

The chain links TRBV7-2 to TRBJ2-7; weak D call: TRBD2 (6 bases). Deletions cut 5 bases from V and 2 bases from J, with 13 bases between. The CDR3 spans 14 residues. Per the germline V gene, CDR1 is SGHTA and CDR2 is FQGNSA. CDR3 region: CASSTGLGAYEQYF. The CDR3 coding sequence is TGTGCCAGCAGCACGGGACTTGGGGCCTACGAGCAGTACTTC.

The genes are TRBV27 and TRBJ2-7; 10 nucleotides match TRBD1. V shed 6 bases, J shed 1 base, and the junction held 12 bases outside the gene matches. This CDR3 has 17 residues. Germline CDR1 MNHEY, CDR2 SMNVEV (reference sequence). CDR3 sequence (DNA): TGTGCCAGCAGCCCGGGACAGGGGCGGCCGAAGTCCTACGAGCAGTACTTC. Amino acids: CASSPGQGRPKSYEQYF.

V and J are TRBV9 and TRBJ1-2; no firm D call. The CDR3 runs 13 residues. The germline CDR1 and CDR2 sequences are SGDLS and YYNGEE. Deletions cut 3 bases from V and 5 bases from J, with 11 bases between. The CDR3: CASSGEGLYGYTF. The CDR3 DNA sequence: TGTGCCAGCAGCGGCGAGGGATTGTATGGCTACACCTTC.

The chain recombines TRBV2 with TRBJ2-2, with unresolved D. The CDR3 covers 13 residues. CDR1 SNHLY and CDR2 FYNNEI come from the germline V gene. With 7 bases removed from V and 4 bases from J, the gap between germline ends came to 10 bases. CDR3: CASNGPPTGELFF. The CDR3, as DNA: TGTGCCAGCAATGGGCCACCCACCGGGGAGCTGTTTTTT.

About this clone itself: The junction does not match germline at one end; this may be a read error. J is TRBJ1-1 and V is TRBV7-9; the D is unclear. Germline V gene data show CDR1 as SEHNR and CDR2 as FQNEAQ (reference sequence). The CDR3 runs to 13 residues. As DNA, the CDR3 is TGTTCCAGCAGCTTTACCGGGAACACTGAAGCTTTCTTT. This gives the protein CSSSFTGNTEAFF.

This clone was seen a single time. The CDR3 nucleotides are TGTGCCAGCTCACCGACAGGGTCGGGAACCGAGCAGTACTTC. It yields the protein CASSPTGSGTEQYF. This chain connects TRBV18 to TRBJ2-7, with 7 bases matching TRBD1. The ends lost 3 bases at V and 6 bases at J; junction bases unmatched: 8. This CDR3 has 14 amino acids. CDR1 and CDR2 from the germline V gene are KGHSH and LQKENI.

There are a few counts of this clone. The chain employs TRBV5-4 and TRBJ2-7, with D maybe TRBD1 (5 bases). This CDR3 region has 14 residues. Germline CDR1 SGHNT, CDR2 YYREEE (reference sequence). Trimming shortened V by 0 bases and J by 3 bases, and 10 bases separated the two germline ends. The CDR3 here is CASSLGWGNYEQYF. The CDR3 DNA reads TGTGCCAGCAGCTTGGGTTGGGGCAACTACGAGCAGTACTTC.